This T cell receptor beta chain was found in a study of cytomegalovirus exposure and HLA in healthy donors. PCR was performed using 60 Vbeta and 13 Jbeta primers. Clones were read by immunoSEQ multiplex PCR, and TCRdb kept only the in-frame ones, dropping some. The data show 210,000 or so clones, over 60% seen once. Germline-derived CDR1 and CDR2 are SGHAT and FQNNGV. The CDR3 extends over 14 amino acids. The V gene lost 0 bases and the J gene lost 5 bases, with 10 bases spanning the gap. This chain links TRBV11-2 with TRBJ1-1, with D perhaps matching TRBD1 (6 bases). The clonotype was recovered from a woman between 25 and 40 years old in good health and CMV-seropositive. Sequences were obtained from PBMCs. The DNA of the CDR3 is TGTGCCAGCAGCTTAGAGGGGCAGGGGACTGAAGCTTTCTTT. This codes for CASSLEGQGTEAFF.